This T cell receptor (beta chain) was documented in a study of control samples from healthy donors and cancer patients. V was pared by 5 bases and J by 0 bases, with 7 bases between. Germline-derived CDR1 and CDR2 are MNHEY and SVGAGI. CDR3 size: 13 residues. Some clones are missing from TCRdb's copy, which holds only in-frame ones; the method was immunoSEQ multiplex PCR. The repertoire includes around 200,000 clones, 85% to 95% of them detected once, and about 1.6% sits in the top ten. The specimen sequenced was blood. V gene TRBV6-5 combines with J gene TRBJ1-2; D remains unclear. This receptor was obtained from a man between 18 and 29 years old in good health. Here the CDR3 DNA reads TGTGCCAGCAGTACGATAGCTAACTATGGCTACACCTTC. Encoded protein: CASSTIANYGYTF.